The 18 T cell receptor beta chains reported below all come from one sample, sequenced in a study of OX40 agonist ivuxolimab in advanced cancers. The protocol was immunoSEQ multiplex PCR, while the TCRdb copy is restricted to in-frame clones and leaves out a portion. The sample has tens of thousands of clones, roughly 94% seen once. The specimen was CD4+ or CD8+ T cells sorted from blood, collected in a trial of the OX40 agonist ivuxolimab. These receptors all come from an adult with an advanced solid tumor such as melanoma, head and neck, liver or kidney cancer.

This clone was counted once. The chain combines TRBV19 with TRBJ1-1, with unresolved D. Germline assignment: CDR1 LNHDA and CDR2 SQIVND (reference sequence). The V end lost 1 base, the J end lost 5 bases, and 5 bases lay between the germline ends. The CDR3 covers 12 residues. In nucleotides, the CDR3 is TGTGCCAGTAGTATAGCCCCGACTGAAGCTTTCTTT. Protein: CASSIAPTEAFF.

The chain employs TRBV7-9 and TRBJ2-7; D is unresolved. The CDR3 has 16 residues. Looked up from germline, CDR1 is SEHNR and CDR2 is FQNEAQ (reference sequence). V lost 5 bases and J 0 bases, leaving 17 bases between the germline ends. The CDR3 sequence is CASSIRWNRSSYEQYF. The CDR3 bases are TGTGCCAGCAGCATCCGCTGGAATCGGAGCTCCTACGAGCAGTACTTC.

This clone appeared once. The genes are TRBV11-2 and TRBJ2-3, with 8 bases fitting TRBD2. Trimming took 0 bases from V and 6 from J; bases not matched to a gene: 14. Looked up from germline, CDR1 is SGHAT and CDR2 is FQNNGV. The CDR3 has 18 amino acids. CDR3 in DNA: TGTGCCAGCAGCTTAGAGGCGTGGCGGGAGGTCGGTGAGGATACGCAGTATTTT. This translates into CASSLEAWREVGEDTQYF.

The rearrangement joins TRBV4-2 to TRBJ1-2; D unclear. Germline lookup yields CDR1 LGHNA and CDR2 YNFKEQ. Trimming stripped 0 bases from V and 5 bases from J, with 13 bases between. The CDR3 sequence is 15 residues long. CDR3 sequence reads: CASSQDWEVRYGYTF. CDR3 DNA sequence: TGTGCCAGCAGCCAAGATTGGGAGGTCCGGTATGGCTACACCTTC.

The genes are TRBV6-1 and TRBJ1-2; D may be TRBD1 (5 bases). Trimming took off 5 bases at V and 1 base at J, with 11 bases between the two ends. From germline, CDR1 is MNHNS and CDR2 SASEGT. The CDR3 has 14 residues. CDR3 region: CASSWDGYNYGYTF. Here the CDR3 DNA reads TGTGCCAGCAGTTGGGACGGTTATAACTATGGCTACACCTTC.

The rearrangement joins TRBV12-5 to TRBJ1-1, with D possibly matching TRBD1 (5 bases). The CDR3 is 16 amino acids. Germline CDR1 LGHNT, CDR2 FRNRAP. The V end was cut by 2 bases, the J end by 0 bases, with 13 bases between. CDR3 loop: CASGLMGDSVNTEAFF. DNA for the CDR3: TGTGCTAGTGGTTTGATGGGTGACAGCGTGAACACTGAAGCTTTCTTT.

This chain joins TRBV9 and TRBJ2-2, with 11 bases aligning to TRBD1. Germline trimming cut 4 bases from V and 4 bases from J; bases unmatched to any gene: 6. CDR1 is SGDLS, CDR2 YYNGEE, per germline. The CDR3 has 16 residues. CDR3 region: CASSFRDRGATGELFF. The CDR3 DNA sequence: TGTGCCAGCAGCTTCCGGGACAGGGGGGCCACCGGGGAGCTGTTTTTT.

The chain uses TRBV14 and TRBJ2-3; 7 nucleotides agree with TRBD1. The CDR3 runs to 15 residues. Germline loops: CDR1 SGHDN, CDR2 FVKESK. Trimming took 1 base from V and 4 from J; bases not matched to a gene: 5. This CDR3 is CASSQVGQVADTQYF. Here the CDR3 DNA reads TGTGCCAGCAGCCAAGTTGGACAGGTAGCAGATACGCAGTATTTT.

The chain links TRBV5-4 to TRBJ2-2; 10 bases line up with TRBD2. This CDR3 is 16 amino acids long. CDR1 SGHNT and CDR2 YYREEE come from the germline V gene (reference sequence). V trimming: 3 bases; J trimming: 1 base; junction bases outside the gene matches: 3. In nucleotides, the CDR3 is TGTGCCAGCAGCTCAGGACTAGCGGTGAACACCGGGGAGCTGTTTTTT. Translating it yields CASSSGLAVNTGELFF.

V is TRBV29-1 and J is TRBJ2-5, with TRBD2 as a possible D gene (6 bases). The CDR3 covers 13 residues. With 8 bases removed from V and 1 base from J, the gap between germline ends came to 14 bases. Germline CDR1 SQVTM, CDR2 ANQGSEA. The DNA for the CDR3 is TGCAGCTGCTCGGGGGACCTCCAAGAGACCCAGTACTTC. Its protein product is CSCSGDLQETQYF.

Written as DNA, the CDR3 is TGTGCCAGTACCCCGGGTGCACCCGGGGGCACTGAAGCTTTCTTT. Its protein product is CASTPGAPGGTEAFF. V and J are TRBV19 and TRBJ1-1; a possible D gene is TRBD1 (5 bases). The germline V and J ends were trimmed by 7 bases and 4 bases, with 19 bases remaining between them. The CDR3 sequence is 15 residues long. The germline V gene encodes CDR1 LNHDA and CDR2 SQIVND (reference sequence).

The chain couples TRBV28 to TRBJ1-1, with D possibly TRBD1 on 6 matching bases. This CDR3 spans 14 amino acids. V was shortened by 8 bases and J by 0 bases, with 13 bases between the two germline ends. Looked up from germline, CDR1 is MDHEN and CDR2 is SYDVKM. For the CDR3, the DNA is TGTGCCAGCCGACTAGGGGGTATGAACACTGAAGCTTTCTTT. Encoded protein: CASRLGGMNTEAFF.

The chain uses TRBV5-1 and TRBJ2-1; TRBD2 aligns across 16 bases. Germline-derived CDR1 and CDR2 are SGHRS and YFSETQ. The CDR3 covers 19 residues. The ends lost 3 bases at V and 1 base at J; junction bases unmatched: 7. The chain's CDR3 is CASSWGLAGGPGSYNEQFF. CDR3 bases: TGCGCCAGCAGCTGGGGACTAGCGGGAGGGCCCGGATCCTACAATGAGCAGTTCTTC.

As to this clone: The germline gene is not matched at one end of the junction; a read error may be the cause. This chain connects TRBV30 to TRBJ1-4, with D maybe TRBD1 (5 bases). The CDR3 totals 8 residues. The V gene's germline CDR1 is GTSNPN and CDR2 SVGIG (reference sequence). CDR3 sequence (DNA): TGTGCCTGGACCTCGGGGGTTTTT. Protein sequence: CAWTSGVF.

V usage is TRBV6-5 and J usage is TRBJ1-5; no definite D call. Looked up from germline, CDR1 is MNHEY and CDR2 is SVGAGI. The CDR3 contains 13 residues. Between the trimmed V and J ends, which lost 1 base and 4 bases, there was a span of 5 bases. CDR3 in amino acids: CASSYLQNQPQHF. The CDR3 DNA is TGTGCCAGCAGTTACTTACAGAATCAGCCCCAGCATTTT.

This clone showed up just once. The V and J genes are TRBV14 and TRBJ1-1, with D possibly being TRBD1 (6 bases). Germline CDR1 SGHDN, CDR2 FVKESK. The CDR3 sequence is 12 residues long. V shed 4 bases and J shed 7 bases, with 10 bases lying between them. Here the CDR3 reads CASSPQGFEAFF. CDR3 nucleotides: TGTGCCAGCAGCCCCCAGGGGTTTGAAGCTTTCTTT.

The V gene is TRBV27, the J gene TRBJ2-7; D not resolved. This CDR3 contains 15 residues. CDR1 and CDR2 (germline): MNHEY, SMNVEV (reference sequence). The V end lost 6 bases, the J end lost 2 bases, and 17 bases lay between the germline ends. The CDR3 nucleotides are TGTGCCAGCAGGCCCCCCAGGACCCGTCCCTACGAGCAGTACTTC. As protein: CASRPPRTRPYEQYF.

This sequence joins TRBV4-2 and TRBJ1-5; D may be TRBD1 (6 bases). Trimming left V 3 bases short and J 5 bases short, with 17 bases between. The CDR3 totals 16 residues. The germline CDR1 and CDR2 sequences are LGHNA and YNFKEQ. The CDR3 sequence: CASSQVDTGFHQPQHF. The CDR3, as DNA: TGTGCCAGCAGCCAGGTTGATACAGGGTTTCATCAGCCCCAGCATTTT.